These 5 T cell receptor beta chains originate from one sample sequenced in a study of blood T cell repertoires in COVID-19. Profiling relied on immunoSEQ multiplex PCR, and the TCRdb table lists in-frame clones only, not all of them. The table records hundreds of thousands of clones, about 90% of them present only once. The sample taken for sequencing was PBMCs or T cells enriched from blood (not recorded which). These receptors were collected from a young woman with acute COVID-19.

V usage is TRBV5-6 and J usage is TRBJ1-3; D uncertain. V gave up 2 bases and J gave up 0 bases, with 12 bases separating them. Germline values: CDR1 SGHDT, CDR2 YYEEEE. The CDR3 length is 16 residues. CDR3 nucleotide sequence: TGTGCCAGCAGCTTTCAGGTATTAAGCTCTGGAAACACCATATATTTT. It encodes CASSFQVLSSGNTIYF.

The rearrangement uses TRBV28 and TRBJ2-1, with a tentative D call TRBD2 (6 bases). Looked up from germline, CDR1 is MDHEN and CDR2 is SYDVKM. The CDR3 sequence is 14 residues long. The V end lost 2 bases, the J end lost 5 bases, and 10 bases lay between the germline ends. The CDR3 nucleotides read TGTGCCAGCAGTTTAGCGGGATATAACAATGAGCAGTTCTTC. It is translated as CASSLAGYNNEQFF.

The chain carries TRBV24-1 and TRBJ2-2, with a tentative D call TRBD1 (6 bases). V was cut by 4 bases and J by 6 bases, with 14 bases left in between. The CDR3 extends over 15 amino acids. Germline V gene data show CDR1 as KGHDR and CDR2 as SFDVKD. CDR3 nucleotides: TGTGCCACCAGTGACGACAGGTTGGGCGCCGGGGAGCTGTTTTTT. Encoded protein: CATSDDRLGAGELFF.

This clone showed up just a few times. The CDR3 DNA sequence: TGCAGCGATTCTTCGGACACTGAAGCTTTCTTT. Its protein is CSDSSDTEAFF. The chain is built from TRBV29-1 and TRBJ1-1, with D unresolved. V lost 7 bases to trimming and J lost 3 bases, with 9 bases between them. The CDR3 consists of 11 residues. CDR1 and CDR2 from the germline V gene are SQVTM and ANQGSEA.

The rearrangement uses TRBV10-1 and TRBJ2-7; TRBD1 matches 9 bases. The CDR3 extends over 15 amino acids. V trimming: 3 bases; J trimming: 3 bases; junction bases outside the gene matches: 6. Germline V gene lookup returns CDR1 WNHNN and CDR2 SYGVQD (reference sequence). The CDR3 here is CASSDPGTGLYEQYF. CDR3 DNA: TGCGCCAGCAGTGATCCCGGGACAGGGCTCTACGAGCAGTACTTC.